The 20 T cell receptor beta chains below come from one sample, sequenced in a study of cytomegalovirus exposure and HLA in healthy donors. Amplification used 60 Vbeta primers and 13 Jbeta primers. The repertoire was sequenced with immunoSEQ multiplex PCR; TCRdb's copy has only in-frame clones and lacks some. The sample shows some 120,000 clones, about 84% of them seen only once. The sample was PBMCs. All receptors come from a man aged 40-49 years in good health and CMV-seronegative.

This chain connects TRBV28 to TRBJ1-1; a possible D gene is TRBD1 (6 bases). Germline loops: CDR1 MDHEN, CDR2 SYDVKM. The CDR3 runs 12 residues. V was clipped by 5 bases and J by 11 bases, with 15 bases between them. The CDR3 spells CASSGGAVFAFF. CDR3 DNA: TGTGCCAGCAGTGGGGGGGCCGTGTTTGCTTTCTTT.

In its sample, this clone was seen a few times. The chain is built from TRBV5-1 and TRBJ2-5; 8 nucleotides line up with TRBD1. The CDR3 is 14 residues long. J gave up 2 bases and V 4 bases, and 4 bases lay outside the gene matches. The V gene's germline CDR1 is SGHRS and CDR2 YFSETQ. The CDR3 loop is CASSLGTGQETQYF. CDR3 in DNA: TGCGCCAGCAGCCTTGGGACAGGACAAGAGACCCAGTACTTC.

The chain recombines TRBV9 with TRBJ2-5, with 11 bases identical to TRBD1. Germline V gene lookup returns CDR1 SGDLS and CDR2 YYNGEE. V trimming: 0 bases; J trimming: 5 bases; junction bases outside the gene matches: 3. The CDR3 has 15 residues. CDR3 DNA sequence: TGTGCCAGCAGCGTAGGGACAGGGGGCATGGAGACCCAGTACTTC. Translation: CASSVGTGGMETQYF.

J is TRBJ1-1 and V is TRBV6-5, with 7 bases fitting TRBD1. From germline, CDR1 is MNHEY and CDR2 SVGAGI. J gave up 6 bases and V 4 bases, and 14 bases lay outside the gene matches. The CDR3 has 16 amino acids. In DNA form, the CDR3 reads TGTGCCAGCAGTTTCCTATCCACAGGGGTTCGAGCTGAAGCTTTCTTT. Residues: CASSFLSTGVRAEAFF.

The V call is TRBV19, the J call TRBJ2-1; 8 bases are a match to TRBD1. This CDR3 is built from 15 residues. The V segment lost 3 bases and the J segment 5 bases; nucleotides outside the gene matches: 6. Looked up from germline, CDR1 is LNHDA and CDR2 is SQIVND (reference sequence). CDR3 DNA: TGTGCCAGTAGTATGGCGACAGGGGTCAACAATGAGCAGTTCTTC. Its protein is CASSMATGVNNEQFF.

The chain employs TRBV18 and TRBJ2-7; D gene unclear. The V gene lost 0 bases and the J gene lost 3 bases, with 6 bases spanning the gap. Germline V gene data show CDR1 as KGHSH and CDR2 as LQKENI. The CDR3 is 13 residues long. CDR3 loop: CASSPPQVYEQYF. In DNA, the CDR3 is TGTGCCAGCTCACCACCACAAGTCTACGAGCAGTACTTC.

Only a few counts were recorded for this clone. The gene calls are TRBV5-1 and TRBJ2-1; D is uncertain. Trimming left V 2 bases short and J 8 bases short, with 8 bases between. This CDR3 has 12 residues. Germline V CDR1 and CDR2: SGHRS, YFSETQ. The CDR3 nucleotides read TGCGCCAGCAGCTTATCAGGCTATGAGCAGTTCTTC. Its translation: CASSLSGYEQFF.

V and J are TRBV4-3 and TRBJ2-1; 10 bases are a match to TRBD1. The CDR3 has 15 residues. The V gene end was trimmed by 0 bases and the J gene end by 7 bases; junction bases not matched to a gene: 3. Looked up from germline, CDR1 is LGHNA and CDR2 is YSLEER. CDR3 nucleotide sequence: TGCGCCAGCAGCCAAGATGGGGACAGGGGAAATGAGCAGTTCTTC. This encodes CASSQDGDRGNEQFF.

J is TRBJ2-1 and V is TRBV7-9; D is perhaps TRBD1 (5 bases). Germline V CDR1 and CDR2: SEHNR, FQNEAQ (reference sequence). CDR3 length equals 14 residues. The germline V and J ends were trimmed by 1 base and 5 bases, with 9 bases remaining between them. CDR3 sequence: CASSLGGLDNEQFF. As DNA, the CDR3 is TGTGCCAGCAGCTTAGGGGGCCTTGACAATGAGCAGTTCTTC.

The gene calls are TRBV5-1 and TRBJ1-2, with D uncertain. Germline values: CDR1 SGHRS, CDR2 YFSETQ. The CDR3 covers 12 residues. V was trimmed by 5 bases and J by 2 bases, leaving 7 bases between them. Here the CDR3 DNA reads TGCGCCAGCAGAGAACGGAACTATGGCTACACCTTC. Its translation: CASRERNYGYTF.

The V gene is TRBV9, the J gene TRBJ2-7; possibly TRBD2 for D (6 bases). Germline values: CDR1 SGDLS, CDR2 YYNGEE. Trimming removed 3 bases from V and 0 bases from J, with 28 bases in between. The CDR3 length is 20 residues. The CDR3, as DNA: TGTGCCAGCAGCGCAGCAAGCCCCGAGGACGGACTACTGAGCTCCTACGAGCAGTACTTC. This sequence encodes CASSAASPEDGLLSSYEQYF.

This clone appeared once. The chain has TRBV6-1 and TRBJ1-4; D is unresolved. V was trimmed by 7 bases and J by 0 bases, leaving 6 bases between them. The CDR3 sequence is 13 residues long. Germline V gene lookup returns CDR1 MNHNS and CDR2 SASEGT. CDR3 loop: CASTGPTNEKLFF. The CDR3 nucleotides are TGTGCCAGCACCGGTCCAACTAATGAAAAACTGTTTTTT.

This sequence joins TRBV18 and TRBJ1-2; no clear D gene. The germline V and J ends were trimmed by 1 base and 0 bases, with 15 bases remaining between them. CDR3 length equals 17 residues. The germline V gene has CDR1 KGHSH and CDR2 LQKENI. CDR3 residues: CASSPRKQPSTNYGYTF. The CDR3 coding sequence is TGTGCCAGCTCACCACGAAAACAGCCATCGACTAACTATGGCTACACCTTC.

The chain is built from TRBV19 and TRBJ1-2; no clear D gene. Germline V lookup: CDR1 LNHDA, CDR2 SQIVND (reference sequence). CDR3 size: 16 residues. Trimming took 4 bases from V and 2 from J, leaving 17 bases between them. CDR3 sequence: CASSTQTAGSNYGYTF. CDR3 DNA sequence: TGTGCCAGTAGTACCCAGACGGCAGGAAGCAACTATGGCTACACCTTC.

V usage is TRBV7-8 and J usage is TRBJ1-1, with D uncertain. The CDR3 has 12 amino acids. V lost 3 bases and J lost 6, with 8 bases in between. Germline-derived CDR1 and CDR2 are SGHVS and FQNEAQ. The CDR3 sequence is CASSFHLAEAFF. DNA of the CDR3: TGTGCCAGCAGCTTTCATTTAGCTGAAGCTTTCTTT.

The genes are TRBV5-1 and TRBJ2-3, with 7 positions matching TRBD1. Trimming removed 3 bases from V and 2 bases from J; junction bases left unmatched: 9. This CDR3 comprises 16 residues. Germline V lookup: CDR1 SGHRS, CDR2 YFSETQ. The CDR3 sequence is CASSWVSTGNTDTQYF. CDR3 sequence (DNA): TGCGCCAGCAGCTGGGTATCGACAGGGAACACAGATACGCAGTATTTT. Full variable domain (rest looked up from reference TRBV5-1 and TRBJ2-3): KAGVTQTPRYLIKTRGQQVTLSCSPISGHRSVSWYQQTPGQGLQFLFEYFSETQRNKGNFPGRFSGRQFSNSRSEMNVSTLELGDSALYLCASSWVSTGNTDTQYFGPGTRLTVL.

The chain links TRBV28 to TRBJ2-3; D perhaps matches TRBD2 (7 bases). Per germline, CDR1 MDHEN and CDR2 SYDVKM. The ends were cut back, 7 bases at V and 3 bases at J, with 14 bases in the middle. The CDR3 extends over 14 amino acids. The CDR3 sequence: CASNIAGATDTQYF. The CDR3 DNA follows: TGTGCCAGCAACATCGCGGGGGCAACAGATACGCAGTATTTT.

This clone occurred a few times. V usage is TRBV5-1 and J usage is TRBJ1-1; D not certain. The V gene lost 0 bases and the J gene lost 4 bases, with 10 bases spanning the gap. The CDR3 contains 14 residues. In germline, CDR1 is SGHRS, CDR2 YFSETQ. The CDR3 DNA is TGCGCCAGCAGCTTGGCCTCCCCGGGCACTGAAGCTTTCTTT. Translated: CASSLASPGTEAFF.

The chain uses TRBV5-6 and TRBJ2-5; D perhaps matches TRBD2 (5 bases). The V end lost 7 bases, the J end lost 5 bases, and 18 bases lay between the germline ends. The CDR3 covers 14 residues. Germline V gives CDR1 SGHDT, CDR2 YYEEEE. CDR3 sequence: CASGAMTGSETQYF. CDR3 coding DNA: TGTGCCAGCGGCGCCATGACGGGGTCGGAGACCCAGTACTTC.

V and J are TRBV5-8 and TRBJ2-1; no clear D. This CDR3 has 12 amino acids. Trimming took 0 bases from V and 8 from J, leaving 6 bases between them. From germline, CDR1 is SGHTS and CDR2 YDEGEE. The DNA for the CDR3 is TGTGCCAGCAGCTTGGCCGGAGATGAGCAGTTCTTC. The encoded protein is CASSLAGDEQFF.